This T cell receptor (beta chain) is from a study of blood T cell repertoires in COVID-19. Study details: Sites across the United States, Italy and Spain contributed samples from acute and convalescent COVID-19. Sources were T cells, B-cell-depleted T cells, or PBMCs; the material itself was cDNA or gDNA.

This clone was detected only once. Data came from immunoSEQ multiplex PCR; TCRdb stores just in-frame clones and leaves some out. The sample includes tens of thousands of clones, roughly 86% of them seen just once. The CDR3 is made up of 16 amino acids. The germline gives CDR1 MNHEY, CDR2 SMNVEV (reference sequence). The ends were cut back, 5 bases at V and 4 bases at J, with 19 bases in the middle. The chain carries TRBV27 and TRBJ2-3; D perhaps matches TRBD2 (6 bases). The TCR originated in a human donor in a cohort sampled during active COVID-19. The sample taken for sequencing was peripheral blood. The CDR3 spells CASSPLMRGSADTQYF. CDR3 nucleotide sequence: TGTGCCAGCAGTCCCCTGATGCGGGGCTCCGCAGATACGCAGTATTTT.